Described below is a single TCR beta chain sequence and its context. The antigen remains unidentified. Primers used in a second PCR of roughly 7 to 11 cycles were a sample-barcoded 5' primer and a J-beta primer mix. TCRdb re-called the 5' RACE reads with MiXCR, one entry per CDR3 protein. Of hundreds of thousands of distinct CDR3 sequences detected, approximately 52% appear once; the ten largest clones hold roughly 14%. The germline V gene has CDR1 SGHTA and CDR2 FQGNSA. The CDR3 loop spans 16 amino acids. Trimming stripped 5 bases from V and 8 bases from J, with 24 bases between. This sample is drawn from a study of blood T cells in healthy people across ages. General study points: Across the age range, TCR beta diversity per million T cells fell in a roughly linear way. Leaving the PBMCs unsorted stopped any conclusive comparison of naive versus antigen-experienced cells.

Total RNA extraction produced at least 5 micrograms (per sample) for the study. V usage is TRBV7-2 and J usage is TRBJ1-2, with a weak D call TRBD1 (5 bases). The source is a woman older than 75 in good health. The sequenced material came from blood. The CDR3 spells CASSREPGRIVRGYTF. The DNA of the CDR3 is TGTGCCAGCAGCAGAGAGCCGGGACGCATCGTCAGGGGCTACACCTTC.